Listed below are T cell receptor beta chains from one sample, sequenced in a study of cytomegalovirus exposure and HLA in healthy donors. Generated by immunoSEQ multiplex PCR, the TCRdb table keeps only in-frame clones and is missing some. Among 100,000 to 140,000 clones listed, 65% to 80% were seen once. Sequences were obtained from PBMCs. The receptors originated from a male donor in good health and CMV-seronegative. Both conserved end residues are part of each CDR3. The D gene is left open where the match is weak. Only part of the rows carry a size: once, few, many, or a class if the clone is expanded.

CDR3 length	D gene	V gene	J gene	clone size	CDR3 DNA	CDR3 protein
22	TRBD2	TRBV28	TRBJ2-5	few	TGTGCCAGCAGTTTATATCTGGGGACTAGCGGGTTTGGCCCTGGGGCCCAAGAGACCCAGTACTTC	CASSLYLGTSGFGPGAQETQYF
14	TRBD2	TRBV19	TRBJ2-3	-	TGTGCCAGTAGATCTAGCGGAGGCACAGATACGCAGTATTTT	CASRSSGGTDTQYF
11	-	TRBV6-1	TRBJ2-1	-	TGTGCCAGCATCACTAGAGCGGAGCAGTTCTTC	CASITRAEQFF
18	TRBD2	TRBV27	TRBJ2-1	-	TGTGCCAGCAGTTTATCGGCCCTACTAGCGGGAGGTCCCAATGAGCAGTTCTTC	CASSLSALLAGGPNEQFF
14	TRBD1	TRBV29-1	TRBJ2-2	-	TGCAGCGTTGAAAGCAGGGGGCACACCGGGGAGCTGTTTTTT	CSVESRGHTGELFF
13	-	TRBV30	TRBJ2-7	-	TGTGCCTCCCAGGGGAGCGACTCCTACGAGCAGTACTTC	CASQGSDSYEQYF
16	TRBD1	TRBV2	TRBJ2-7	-	TGTGCCAGCAGTAATCCCCGGGACAGGGTCGTAAACGAGCAGTACTTC	CASSNPRDRVVNEQYF
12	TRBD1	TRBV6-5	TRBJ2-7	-	TGTGCCAGCCAGACAGGGTATGGCGAGCAGTACTTC	CASQTGYGEQYF
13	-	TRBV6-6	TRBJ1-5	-	TGTGCCAGCAGTTCCCCAGCGGATCAGCCCCAGCATTTT	CASSSPADQPQHF
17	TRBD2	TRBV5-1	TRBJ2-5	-	TGCGCCAGCAGCTCAAGAATCTCTTTAGCGGGAGAAGAGACCCAGTACTTC	CASSSRISLAGEETQYF
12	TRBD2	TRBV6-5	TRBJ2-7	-	TGTGCCAGCAGTTACTCGGGAGGGGAGCAGTACTTC	CASSYSGGEQYF
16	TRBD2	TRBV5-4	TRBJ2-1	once	TGTGCCAGCAGCTTGGGGACTAGCGGGATCTTAAATGAGCAGTTCTTC	CASSLGTSGILNEQFF
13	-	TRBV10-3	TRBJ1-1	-	TGTGCCATCAGTGAGACCGAAGGGGGTGAAGCTTTCTTT	CAISETEGGEAFF
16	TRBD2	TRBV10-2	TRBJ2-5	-	TGCGCCAGCAGTGAGAGGGGGCTAGCGGGAGGGGAGACCCAGTACTTC	CASSERGLAGGETQYF
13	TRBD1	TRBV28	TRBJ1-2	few	TGTGCCAGCAGAGCAACAGGGGGCCGTGGCTACACCTTC	CASRATGGRGYTF
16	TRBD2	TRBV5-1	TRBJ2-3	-	TGCGCCAGCAGCTTGGGTGGCGGGAGGGGCACAGATACGCAGTATTTT	CASSLGGGRGTDTQYF
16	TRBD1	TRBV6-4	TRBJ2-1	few	TGTGCCAGCAGTTCCTCTGGGGGGACAGGGGGAAATGAGCAGTTCTTC	CASSSSGGTGGNEQFF
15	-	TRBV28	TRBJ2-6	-	TGTGCCAGCAGTTTCAGAGCGGCTGGGGCCAACGTCCTGACTTTC	CASSFRAAGANVLTF
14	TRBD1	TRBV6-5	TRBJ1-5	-	TGTGCCAGCAGTCTCATGACAGGGAATCAGCCCCAGCATTTT	CASSLMTGNQPQHF
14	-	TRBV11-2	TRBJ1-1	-	TGTGCCAGCAGCTCCAGGGATAGGAACACTGAAGCTTTCTTT	CASSSRDRNTEAFF
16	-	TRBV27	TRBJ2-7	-	TGTGCCAGCAGTTACATCCCAGGGGTTGTTGTCTACGAGCAGTACTTC	CASSYIPGVVVYEQYF
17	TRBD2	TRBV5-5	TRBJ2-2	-	TGTGCCAGCAGCTCTGGGACTAGCGGGAGAAAAACCGGGGAGCTGTTTTTT	CASSSGTSGRKTGELFF
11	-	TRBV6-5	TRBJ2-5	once	TGTGCCAGTCAGATCGGGGAGACCCAGTACTTC	CASQIGETQYF
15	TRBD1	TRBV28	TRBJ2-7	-	TGTGCCAGCAGATTATCGGACAGGGGTTCCTACGAGCAGTACTTC	CASRLSDRGSYEQYF
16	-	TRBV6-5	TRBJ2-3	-	TGTGCCAGCAGTTCCCCAAGGGGGTTCGACTCAGATACGCAGTATTTT	CASSSPRGFDSDTQYF
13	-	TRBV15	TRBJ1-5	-	TGTGCCACCAGCTGGGGGGGGAGTCAGCCCCAGCATTTT	CATSWGGSQPQHF
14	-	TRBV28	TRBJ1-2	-	TGTGCCAGCAGCTTATCACCCCTGACAGATAGCTACACCTTC	CASSLSPLTDSYTF
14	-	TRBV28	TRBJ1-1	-	TGTGCCAGCCGCTTGGGCCACCAGAACACTGAAGCTTTCTTT	CASRLGHQNTEAFF
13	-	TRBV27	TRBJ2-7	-	TGTGCCAGCAGTTTAGGGACAACCTACGAGCAGTACTTC	CASSLGTTYEQYF
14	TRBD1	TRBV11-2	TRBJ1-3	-	TGTGCCGAGAAGGGGACAGACTCTGGAAACACCATATATTTT	CAEKGTDSGNTIYF